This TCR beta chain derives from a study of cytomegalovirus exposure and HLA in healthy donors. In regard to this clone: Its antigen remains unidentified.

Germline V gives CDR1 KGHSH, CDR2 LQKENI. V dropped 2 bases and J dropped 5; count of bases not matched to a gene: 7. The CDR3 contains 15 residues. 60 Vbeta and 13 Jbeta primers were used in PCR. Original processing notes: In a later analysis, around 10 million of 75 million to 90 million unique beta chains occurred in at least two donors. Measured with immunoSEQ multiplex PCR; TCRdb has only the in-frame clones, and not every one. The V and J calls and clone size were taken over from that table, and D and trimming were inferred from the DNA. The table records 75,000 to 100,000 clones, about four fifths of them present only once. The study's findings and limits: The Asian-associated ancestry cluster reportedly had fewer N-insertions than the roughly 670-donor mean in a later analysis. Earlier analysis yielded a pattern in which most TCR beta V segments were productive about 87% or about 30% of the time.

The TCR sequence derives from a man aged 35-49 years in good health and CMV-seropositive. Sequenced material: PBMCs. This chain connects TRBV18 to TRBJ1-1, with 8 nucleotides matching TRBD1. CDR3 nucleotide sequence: TGTGCCAGCTCACCATTAAGGACAGGGAGGACTGAAGCTTTCTTT. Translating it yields CASSPLRTGRTEAFF. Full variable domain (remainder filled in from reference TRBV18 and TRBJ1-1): NAGVMQNPRHLVRRRGQEARLRCSPMKGHSHVYWYRQLPEEGLKFMVYLQKENIIDESGMPKERFSAEFPKEGPSILRIQQVVRGDSAAYFCASSPLRTGRTEAFFGQGTRLTVV.